Below, one TCR beta chain is given with its context. Its antigen is not known. Data came from immunoSEQ multiplex PCR; TCRdb stores just in-frame clones and leaves some out. The sample holds about 2.5 million clones, around 90% seen once. Germline CDR1 and CDR2: MNHEY and SMNVEV (reference sequence). CDR3 size: 17 residues. Losses at the gene ends were 7 bases for V and 1 base for J; bases not matched to a gene: 15. The source of the sample is a study of shared clonotypes between healthy human individuals. Points from the study as a whole: Richness estimates generally favored naive over memory subsets.

Sequenced input: naive CD4+ T cells from PBMCs. Regarding subset: CD45RA+ positively selected. The clonotype was recovered from a man in his late teens or twenties in good health. Some clones in this sample may be carry-over from other donors' samples. The rearrangement links TRBV27 to TRBJ1-1, with TRBD1 matching over 7 bases. As DNA, the CDR3 is TGTGCCAGCAACTTTGGGCGACAGGGCCGTAAGAACACTGAAGCTTTCTTT. This translates into CASNFGRQGRKNTEAFF.